What follows describes a single T cell receptor (beta chain). How the authors handled the data: Estimated nucleated cell counts came from reference gene primer amplification. Clones were read by immunoSEQ multiplex PCR, and TCRdb kept only the in-frame ones, dropping some. For V, J and clone size, that table is used; D and trimming come from the DNA. The repertoire holds approximately 380,000 clones, 85% seen once, with roughly 3.4% in the top ten. Germline V CDR1 and CDR2: LGHDT, YNNKEL (reference sequence). This CDR3 region has 17 residues. V was clipped by 0 bases and J by 1 base, with 13 bases between them. The source of the sample is a study of blood T cell repertoires in COVID-19. Across the study: Samples came from the United States, Italy and Spain, spanning acute and convalescent COVID-19.

Specimen: peripheral blood. This sequence originates from a young woman with acute or convalescent COVID-19. The chain links TRBV3-1 (or the pseudogene TRBV3-2) to TRBJ2-4, with D hard to call. For the CDR3, the DNA is TGTGCCAGCAGCCAAGATCCTCCTGCCGGGGCCAAAAACATTCAGTACTTC. Translating gives CASSQDPPAGAKNIQYF.